The clone carrying this TCR beta chain has a count of ten or more. Its antigen is not known. This CDR3 is built from 15 residues. Germline V gene data show CDR1 as MNHEY and CDR2 as SMNVEV (reference sequence). V was trimmed by 3 bases and J by 7 bases, leaving 16 bases between them. This sample is drawn from a study of identical twins. Overall study findings and caveats: Abundant beta clonotypes from cord blood bore fewer insertions; memory repertoires lacked this pattern. The study reached conclusions through statistical analysis that was cross-sectional, not following the same donors.

TCRdb re-derived calls from the 5' RACE reads in MiXCR, one entry per CDR3 protein. The sample yields roughly 690,000 distinct CDR3 sequences, 5.5% to 6.5% seen once. Donors were all healthy Caucasians. The rearrangement joins TRBV27 to TRBJ2-1, with D tentatively TRBD2 (6 bases). This TCR was sampled from a man aged 18 to 29 in good health. Material: naive T cells sorted from blood. CDR3 residues: CASSLAASAGNEQFF. Here the CDR3 DNA reads TGTGCCAGCAGTTTGGCCGCCTCGGCGGGGAATGAGCAGTTCTTC.